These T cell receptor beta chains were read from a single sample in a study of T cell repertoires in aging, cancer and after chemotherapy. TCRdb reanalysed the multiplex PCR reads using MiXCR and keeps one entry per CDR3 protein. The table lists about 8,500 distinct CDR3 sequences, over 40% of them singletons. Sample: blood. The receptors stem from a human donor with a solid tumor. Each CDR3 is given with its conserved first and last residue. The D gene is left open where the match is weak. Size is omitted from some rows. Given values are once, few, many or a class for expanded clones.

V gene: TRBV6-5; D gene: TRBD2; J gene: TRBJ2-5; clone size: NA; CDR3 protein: CASSEMGLPQETQYF; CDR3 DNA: TGTGCCAGCAGTGAAATGGGACTACCCCAAGAGACCCAGTACTTC
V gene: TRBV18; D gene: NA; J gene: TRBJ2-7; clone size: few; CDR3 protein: CASSAGSFSYEQYF; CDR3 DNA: TGTGCCAGCTCGGCCGGGTCCTTTTCCTACGAGCAGTACTTC
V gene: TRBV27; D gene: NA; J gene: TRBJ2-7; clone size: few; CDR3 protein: CASSPSRAQTSYEQYF; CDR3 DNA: TGTGCCAGCAGTCCCTCGAGGGCTCAAACCTCCTACGAGCAGTACTTC
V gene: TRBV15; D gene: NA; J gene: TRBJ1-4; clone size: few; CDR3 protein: CATSRSILGAGEKLFF; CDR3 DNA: TGTGCCACCAGCAGATCGATCTTGGGGGCAGGTGAAAAACTGTTTTTT
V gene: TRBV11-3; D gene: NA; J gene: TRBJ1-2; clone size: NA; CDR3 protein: CASSLGSRVGYTF; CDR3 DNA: TGTGCCAGCAGCTTAGGCTCCAGGGTCGGCTACACCTTC
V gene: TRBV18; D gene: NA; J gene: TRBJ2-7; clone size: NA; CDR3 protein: CASSPRVANAYEQYF; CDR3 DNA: TGTGCCAGCTCCCCCCGGGTAGCCAACGCCTACGAGCAGTACTTC
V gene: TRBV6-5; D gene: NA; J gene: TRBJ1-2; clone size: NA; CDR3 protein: CASSYNQGGAYGYTF; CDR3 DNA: TGTGCCAGCAGTTACAACCAGGGTGGTGCCTATGGCTACACCTTC
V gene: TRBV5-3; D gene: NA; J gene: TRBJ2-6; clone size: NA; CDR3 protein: CARSLAKDSLHSGANVLTF; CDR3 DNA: TGTGCCAGAAGCTTGGCGAAGGATTCACTTCACTCTGGGGCCAACGTCCTGACTTTC
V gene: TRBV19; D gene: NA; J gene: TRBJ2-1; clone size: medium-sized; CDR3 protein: CASSVRGGSYNEQFF; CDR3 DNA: TGTGCCAGTAGTGTGAGGGGGGGATCCTACAATGAGCAGTTCTTC
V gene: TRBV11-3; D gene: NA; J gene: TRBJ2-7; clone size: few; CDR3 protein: CASSTSELSYEQYF; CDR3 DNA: TGTGCCAGCAGCACGAGTGAACTCTCCTACGAGCAGTACTTC
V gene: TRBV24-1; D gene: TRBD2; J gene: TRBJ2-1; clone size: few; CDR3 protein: CATSDPGGREYNEQFF; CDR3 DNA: TGTGCCACCAGTGATCCGGGGGGGCGGGAGTACAATGAGCAGTTCTTC
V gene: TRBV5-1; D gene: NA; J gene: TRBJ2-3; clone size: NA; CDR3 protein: CASSLELDTDTQYF; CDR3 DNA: TGCGCCAGCAGCTTGGAATTAGACACAGATACGCAGTATTTT
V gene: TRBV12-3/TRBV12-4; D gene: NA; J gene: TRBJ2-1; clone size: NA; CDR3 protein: CASSLYAVSLYNEQFF; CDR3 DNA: TGTGCCAGCAGTTTATACGCCGTATCCTTATACAATGAGCAGTTCTTC
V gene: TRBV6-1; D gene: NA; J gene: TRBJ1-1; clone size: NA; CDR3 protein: CASSEAFDAVGAFF; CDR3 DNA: TGTGCCAGCAGTGAAGCTTTTGACGCCGTGGGGGCTTTCTTT
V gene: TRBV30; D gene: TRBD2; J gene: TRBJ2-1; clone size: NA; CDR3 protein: CAWSVRGSGGYNEQFF; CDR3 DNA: TGTGCCTGGAGTGTACGGGGTAGCGGGGGCTACAATGAGCAGTTCTTC
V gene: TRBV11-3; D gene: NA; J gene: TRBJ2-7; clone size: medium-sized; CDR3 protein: CASSLDRSPRYEQYF; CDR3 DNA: TGTGCCAGCAGCTTAGATAGGAGCCCTCGATACGAGCAGTACTTC
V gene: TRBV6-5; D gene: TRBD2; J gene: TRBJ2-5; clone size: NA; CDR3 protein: CASRPGGAQETQYF; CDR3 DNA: TGTGCCAGCAGACCCGGGGGGGCCCAAGAGACCCAGTACTTC
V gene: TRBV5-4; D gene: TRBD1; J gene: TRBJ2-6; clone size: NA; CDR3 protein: CASSTGALGANVLTF; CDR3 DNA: TGTGCCAGCAGCACAGGGGCTCTGGGGGCCAACGTCCTGACTTTC
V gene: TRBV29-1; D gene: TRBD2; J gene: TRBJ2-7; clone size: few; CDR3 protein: CSVEGVGGSYEQYF; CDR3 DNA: TGCAGCGTTGAAGGTGTCGGGGGGTCCTACGAGCAGTACTTC
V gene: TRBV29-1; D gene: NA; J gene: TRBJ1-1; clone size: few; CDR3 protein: CSFSDLAEAFF; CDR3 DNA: TGCAGCTTTTCCGACTTGGCTGAAGCTTTCTTT
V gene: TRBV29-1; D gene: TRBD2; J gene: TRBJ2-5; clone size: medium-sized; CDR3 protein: CSVEVFSGTQETQYF; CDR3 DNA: TGCAGCGTTGAAGTTTTTAGCGGGACCCAAGAGACCCAGTACTTC
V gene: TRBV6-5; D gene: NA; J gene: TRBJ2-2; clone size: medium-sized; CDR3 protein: CATHPPRETGELFF; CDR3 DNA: TGTGCCACTCATCCCCCAAGGGAAACCGGGGAGCTGTTTTTT
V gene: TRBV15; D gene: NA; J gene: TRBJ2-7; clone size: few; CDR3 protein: CANGTRYEQYF; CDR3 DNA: TGTGCCAATGGGACCCGCTACGAGCAGTACTTC
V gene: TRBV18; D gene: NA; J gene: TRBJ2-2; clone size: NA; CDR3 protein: CASSPQGNTGELFF; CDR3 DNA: TGTGCCAGCTCACCACAGGGGAACACCGGGGAGCTGTTTTTT
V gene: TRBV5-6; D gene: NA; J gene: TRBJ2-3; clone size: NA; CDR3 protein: CASSFSKAPGDTQYF; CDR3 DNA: TGTGCCAGCAGCTTCTCAAAGGCCCCAGGAGATACGCAGTATTTT
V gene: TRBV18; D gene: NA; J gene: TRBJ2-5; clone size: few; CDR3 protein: CASSRYQETQYF; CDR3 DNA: TGTGCCAGCTCACGTTACCAAGAGACCCAGTACTTC
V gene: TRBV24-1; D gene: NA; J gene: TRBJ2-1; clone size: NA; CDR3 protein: CATGDSSLYNEQFF; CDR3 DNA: TGTGCCACCGGGGACTCCTCATTATACAATGAGCAGTTCTTC
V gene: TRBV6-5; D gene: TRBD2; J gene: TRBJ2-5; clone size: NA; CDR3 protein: CASRDSGGRETQYF; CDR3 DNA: TGTGCCAGCAGAGATAGCGGGGGCAGGGAGACCCAGTACTTC
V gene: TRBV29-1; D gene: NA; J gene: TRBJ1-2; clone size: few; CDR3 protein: CSVDSSNPPPYGYTF; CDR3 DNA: TGCAGCGTTGATTCCAGCAACCCTCCACCTTATGGCTACACCTTC
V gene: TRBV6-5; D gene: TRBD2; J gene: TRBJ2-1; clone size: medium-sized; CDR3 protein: CASSRGGGSYNEQFF; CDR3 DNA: TGTGCCAGCAGTCGGGGGGGAGGTTCGTACAATGAGCAGTTCTTC
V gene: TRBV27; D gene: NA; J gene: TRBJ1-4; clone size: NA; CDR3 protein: CASSPNSLSEKLFF; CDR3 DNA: TGTGCCAGCAGTCCGAATTCCTTGAGCGAAAAACTGTTTTTT
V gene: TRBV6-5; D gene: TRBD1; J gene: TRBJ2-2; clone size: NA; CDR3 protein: CASSGWGTGRTNTGELFF; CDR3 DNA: TGTGCCAGCAGTGGATGGGGGACAGGGCGAACGAACACCGGGGAGCTGTTTTTT
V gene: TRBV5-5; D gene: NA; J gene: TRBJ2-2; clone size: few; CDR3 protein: CASSLLAGELFF; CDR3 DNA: TGTGCCAGCAGCTTGCTCGCCGGGGAGCTGTTTTTT
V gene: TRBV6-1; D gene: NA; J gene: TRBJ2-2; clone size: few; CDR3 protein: CASSVLGDAGELFF; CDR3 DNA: TGTGCCAGCAGTGTATTAGGGGACGCCGGGGAGCTGTTTTTT
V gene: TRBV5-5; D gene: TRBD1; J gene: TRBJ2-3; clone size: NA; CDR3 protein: CASSLWFDRALYNTQYF; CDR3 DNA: TGTGCCAGCAGCTTGTGGTTCGACAGGGCCCTCTATAATACGCAGTATTTT
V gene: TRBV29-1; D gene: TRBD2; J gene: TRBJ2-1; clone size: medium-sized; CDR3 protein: CSVTGTRAPSSYNEQFF; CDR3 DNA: TGCAGCGTCACCGGGACTAGGGCCCCGAGCTCCTACAATGAGCAGTTCTTC
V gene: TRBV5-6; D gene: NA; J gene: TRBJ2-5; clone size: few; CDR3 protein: CASSRGETQYF; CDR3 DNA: TGTGCCAGCAGCCGTGGGGAGACCCAGTACTTC
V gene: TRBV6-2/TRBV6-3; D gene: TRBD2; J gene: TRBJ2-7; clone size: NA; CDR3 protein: CAASGSSGTYEQYF; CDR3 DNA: TGTGCCGCGAGCGGGAGTAGCGGGACCTACGAGCAGTACTTC
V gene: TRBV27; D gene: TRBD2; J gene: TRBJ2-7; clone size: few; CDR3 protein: CASSLIAGGPYEQYF; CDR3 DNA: TGTGCCAGCAGTTTAATAGCGGGAGGGCCCTACGAGCAGTACTTC
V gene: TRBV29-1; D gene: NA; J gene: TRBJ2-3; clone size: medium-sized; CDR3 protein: CSAPPVEGTDTQYF; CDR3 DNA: TGCAGCGCCCCCCCGGTGGAGGGTACAGATACGCAGTATTTT
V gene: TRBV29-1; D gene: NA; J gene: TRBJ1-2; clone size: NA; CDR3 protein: CSVEDRRGDGYTF; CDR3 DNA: TGCAGCGTTGAAGATCGGAGGGGGGATGGCTACACCTTC
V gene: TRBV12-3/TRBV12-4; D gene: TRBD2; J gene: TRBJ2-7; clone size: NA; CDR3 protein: CASSFGGYSYEQYF; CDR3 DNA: TGTGCCAGCAGTTTCGGGGGGTACTCCTACGAGCAGTACTTC
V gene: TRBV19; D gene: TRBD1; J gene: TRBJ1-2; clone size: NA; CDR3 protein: CASSDRDRGLGGYTF; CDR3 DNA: TGTGCCAGCAGCGACCGGGACAGGGGGCTCGGAGGCTACACCTTC
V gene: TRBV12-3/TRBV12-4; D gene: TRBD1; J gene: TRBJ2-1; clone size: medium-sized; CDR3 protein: CASSLTGVVDEQFF; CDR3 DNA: TGTGCCAGCAGTCTGACAGGGGTAGTGGATGAGCAGTTCTTC
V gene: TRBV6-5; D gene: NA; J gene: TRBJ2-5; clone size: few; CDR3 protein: CASSNDRKQETQYF; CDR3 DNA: TGTGCCAGCAGCAACGACCGTAAGCAAGAGACCCAGTACTTC
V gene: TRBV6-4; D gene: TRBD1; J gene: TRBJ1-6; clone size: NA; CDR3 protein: CASSDYPPGQGGNSPLHF; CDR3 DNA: TGTGCCAGCAGTGACTACCCCCCAGGACAGGGCGGTAATTCACCCCTCCACTTT
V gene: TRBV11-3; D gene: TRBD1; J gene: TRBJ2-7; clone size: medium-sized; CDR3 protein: CASSSRTGHEQYF; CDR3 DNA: TGTGCCAGCAGCTCGCGGACAGGGCACGAGCAGTACTTC
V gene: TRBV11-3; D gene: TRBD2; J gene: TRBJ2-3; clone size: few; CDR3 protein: CASSSDSTSGDTDTQYF; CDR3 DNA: TGTGCCAGCAGCTCCGACTCGACTAGCGGGGACACAGATACGCAGTATTTT
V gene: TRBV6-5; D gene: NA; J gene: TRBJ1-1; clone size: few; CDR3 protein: CASSYPRGKGYTEAFF; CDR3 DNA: TGTGCCAGCAGTTACCCGCGGGGCAAAGGATACACTGAAGCTTTCTTT
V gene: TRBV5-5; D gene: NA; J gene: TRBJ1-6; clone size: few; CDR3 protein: CASSFPGASYNSPLHF; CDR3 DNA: TGTGCCAGCAGCTTCCCAGGGGCTTCCTATAATTCACCCCTCCACTTT
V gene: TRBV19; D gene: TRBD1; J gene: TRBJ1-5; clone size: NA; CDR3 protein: CASSILEGQGVQPQHF; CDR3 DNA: TGTGCCAGTAGTATCCTTGAGGGACAGGGTGTCCAGCCCCAGCATTTT
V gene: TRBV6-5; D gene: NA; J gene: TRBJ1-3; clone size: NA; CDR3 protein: CASSPDRFSGNTIYF; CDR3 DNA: TGTGCCAGCAGTCCCGACCGATTCTCTGGAAACACCATATATTTT